This T cell receptor beta chain was captured by sequencing in a study of control samples from healthy donors and cancer patients. TCRdb's copy holds only in-frame clones and misses some; the assay was immunoSEQ multiplex PCR. The table shows more than 50,000 clones, with about 96% occurring only once. CDR1 MNHEY and CDR2 SVGAGI come from the germline V gene. The CDR3 loop spans 14 amino acids. The trim removed 2 bases at V and 2 bases at J, leaving 2 bases unmatched. V gene TRBV6-5 combines with J gene TRBJ1-2; 7 bases fit TRBD1. The origin of this receptor is a young woman in good health. Sample: blood. CDR3 in DNA: TGTGCCAGCAGTTACGACAGGGAGAACTATGGCTACACCTTC. Protein sequence: CASSYDRENYGYTF.